These T cell receptor beta chains were read from a single sample in a study of CD8+CD57+ T cells in acquired aplastic anemia. TCRdb reprocessed the reads via MiXCR and lists one record per CDR3 protein. The sample includes roughly 80,000 distinct CDR3 sequences, 40% to 55% of them seen just once. The specimen sequenced was sorted CD4+, CD8+, or CD8+CD57+ T cells (not recorded which) from PBMCs. The receptors originated from a human donor in good health, serving as a control. Both conserved end residues are part of each CDR3. D genes are given only for firm matches. For some rows the clone size is stated as once, few or many, or as a class when expanded; others skip it.

V	D	size	J	DNA	CDR3
TRBV19	NA	NA	TRBJ2-2	TGTGCCAGTAGTCCCCCCCACAGGGATAACGCCGGGGAGCTGTTTTTT	CASSPPHRDNAGELFF
TRBV20-1	TRBD1	NA	TRBJ1-2	TGCAGTGCTGAGGGACAGGCTAAGGGGATGTCTAACTATGGCTACACCTTC	CSAEGQAKGMSNYGYTF
TRBV5-1	NA	many	TRBJ1-1	TGCGCCAGCAGCGGAACCGGGGACGGGACTGAAGCTTTCTTT	CASSGTGDGTEAFF
TRBV10-2	NA	few	TRBJ2-5	TGTGCCAGCAGTAAAGGCGAACAACTCCAAGAGACCCAGTACTTC	CASSKGEQLQETQYF
TRBV15	NA	many	TRBJ1-2	TGTGCCACCAGCAGAGATTTAGCTTCGGGTGGCTACACCTTC	CATSRDLASGGYTF
TRBV20-1	NA	NA	TRBJ2-2	TGCAGTGCTATTAGCGGAGTCACCGGGGAGCTGTTTTTT	CSAISGVTGELFF
TRBV24-1	NA	NA	TRBJ1-2	TGTGCCACCAGTGATTACAGGAGAACCTATGGCTACACCTTC	CATSDYRRTYGYTF
TRBV4-1	TRBD2	many	TRBJ2-1	TGCGCCAGCAGCCAAGAAACTAGCGCAAGGAAGCAGTTCTTC	CASSQETSARKQFF
TRBV20-1	TRBD1	NA	TRBJ2-7	TGCAGTGCCGGCGTCCCGGGACAGGGGAGGTACGAGCAGTACTTC	CSAGVPGQGRYEQYF
TRBV10-3	NA	few	TRBJ1-2	TGTGCCATCAGTCAGGACAGAGAGGACTATGGCTACACCTTC	CAISQDREDYGYTF
TRBV25-1	TRBD2	NA	TRBJ2-3	TGTGCCAGCAGTTGGGGACTAGCGGGGGCGGGTGATACGCAGTATTTT	CASSWGLAGAGDTQYF
TRBV24-1	TRBD1	NA	TRBJ2-2	TGTGCCACCAGTGATGGACAGGACACCGGGGAGCTGTTTTTT	CATSDGQDTGELFF
TRBV15	NA	few	TRBJ1-2	TGTGCCACCAGCAGAGTACCGGAGTCTAACTATGGCTACACCTTC	CATSRVPESNYGYTF
TRBV25-1	NA	NA	TRBJ1-6	TGTGCCAGCAGTGGTGTATTTAGGGATTCACCCCTCCACTTT	CASSGVFRDSPLHF
TRBV25-1	NA	NA	TRBJ1-1	TGTGCCAGCAGTCGGGTGGGCCACAAGCTAACTTTCTTT	CASSRVGHKLTFF
TRBV10-3	NA	NA	TRBJ1-2	TGTGCCATCAGTGAGGGTCAGGGGAGGAACTATGGCTACACCTTC	CAISEGQGRNYGYTF
TRBV9	TRBD1	many	TRBJ1-3	TGTGCCAGCAGCGTAGAAGGGACAGGGAGACGAAACACCATATATTTT	CASSVEGTGRRNTIYF
TRBV7-9	NA	many	TRBJ1-1	TGTGCCAGCGATCGGGCAGGGAGAGCTTTCTTT	CASDRAGRAFF
TRBV12-3/TRBV12-4	TRBD2	many	TRBJ2-7	TGTGCCAGCAGTCCCACTAGCGGGGGGTCCTACGAGCAGTACTTC	CASSPTSGGSYEQYF
TRBV4-1	NA	NA	TRBJ1-1	TGCGCCAGCAGCCAAGATTCGGCGGCCCGGGTTGAAGCTTTCTTT	CASSQDSAARVEAFF
TRBV25-1	NA	NA	TRBJ1-5	TGTGCCAGCAGTTACCCCAGTACAGGGAATAGCAATCAGCCCCAGCATTTT	CASSYPSTGNSNQPQHF
TRBV3-1	NA	NA	TRBJ2-3	TGTGCCAGCAGCCAAGGAGAAAGTAGCACAGATACGCAGTATTTT	CASSQGESSTDTQYF
TRBV15	NA	few	TRBJ1-4	TGTGCCACCAGCAGAGTGAGGCAGAATGAAAAACTGTTTTTT	CATSRVRQNEKLFF
TRBV20-1	NA	many	TRBJ2-7	TGCAGTGCCACCATGGACCCCTACGAGCAGTACTTC	CSATMDPYEQYF
TRBV2	NA	NA	TRBJ1-5	TGTGCCAGCAGTGAACCTAACCAGGACAATGAGCCCCAGCATTTT	CASSEPNQDNEPQHF
TRBV10-2	NA	many	TRBJ2-7	TGCGCCAGCAATGAAGGACTTTATTCGTCCGAGCAGTACTTC	CASNEGLYSSEQYF
TRBV15	NA	few	TRBJ2-3	TGTGCCACCTCGGCAGTAAGCACAGATACGCAGTATTTT	CATSAVSTDTQYF
TRBV10-3	TRBD1	NA	TRBJ1-6	TGTGCCATCTCACTCAAAGGGGGCAATTCACCCCTCCACTTT	CAISLKGGNSPLHF
TRBV6-1	TRBD2	many	TRBJ2-7	TGTGCCAGTAAACCTCGGGGGGAAGCCTACGAGCAGTACTTC	CASKPRGEAYEQYF